This TCR beta chain was recorded in a study of human T cells and chemical hapten exposure (dated by TCRdb to 2020 to 2022). A note on the overall study: For sensitization, 2% DPC in acetone was applied to a 2 cm by 2 cm area of upper inner arm skin. Weekly therapeutic DPC doses were additionally applied to the scalp of patients throughout the roughly 25-week study period. This study followed changes in the peripheral blood TCR repertoire in vivo during primary and secondary sensitization of alopecia patients to the hapten diphenylcyclopropenone (DPC). Around 29 alopecia patients provided blood for TCR sequencing at one to four time points (pre-sensitization, 2, 6 and 24 weeks). Patch testing on the upper back used Finn chambers containing 0.01% DPC, with scoring done after 6 days according to International Contact Dermatitis Research Group standards. Most of the patients in the cohort were female, and the cohort covered alopecia areata with under or over 50% scalp involvement, alopecia totalis and alopecia universalis. Blood was sampled from patients pre-sensitization (week 0) and at 2, 6 and about 24 weeks after DPC sensitization. Libraries were combined into a pool for sequencing, and differences in TCR yield between samples came mainly from small differences in library volumes within the pool.

This clonotype was seen a handful of times. Its recognized antigen is unknown. Base quality data are lacking; no much larger clone is found one base away. Reading the label with the study, this specimen's time point is: pre-sensitization, week 0. Explained via the paper, the treatment or condition label denotes: therapeutic diphenylcyclopropenone sensitization with weekly scalp DPC. Blood at each patch-test visit was drawn before the patch test was applied. Patients were eligible if aged 18 to 70, diagnosed with alopecia and judged suitable for DPC therapy, and pregnant patients were excluded. Unfractionated whole blood was collected in Tempus Blood RNA tubes, and total RNA was extracted from that blood. The full study reports these points: DPC sensitization did not change how many TCRs were above 1 in 1000 frequency, and no evidence was found of alterations in global repertoire structure. Because all patients had alopecia, a presumed autoimmune disease, the immune response of the patients might differ from that of healthy individuals. A positive correlation was found between the number of PT1 expanded TCRs and patch test score, with significance reached at thresholds 8, 16 and 32 but not 4. Compared with pre-sensitization or healthy control sets, expanded TCRs formed significantly more large CDR3 similarity clusters, which is consistent with antigen-driven responses. After repeated subsampling, the strength of the expansion versus patch-test correlation and the threshold at which it became significant changed.

V lost 5 bases and J lost 2 bases; the stretch between them is 13 bases long. CDR1 and CDR2 were assigned from the germline V gene as SGHTA and FQGNSA. The CDR3 runs 14 amino acids, cysteine and phenylalanine included. Only the CDR3 DNA stays, 42 bases, in frame from base 1. Libraries came from RACE. Sequencing took place on a NextSeq 500. Library preparation attached unique molecular identifiers to individual cDNA molecules for quantitative, reproducible TCR counting. Both TCR alpha and TCR beta chains were sequenced from each blood RNA sample. As for how the authors treated the data: A median of around 100,000 TCRs per sample was observed, with a range of about 20,000 to 750,000. The Decombinator software suite was used to annotate the V, J and CDR3 of the TCR reads. To make PS versus PT1 abundance plots, every sample was subsampled to the same number of TCRs (28,000). TCRs were defined as expanded if absent before sensitization and observed at least eight times at the 2-week time point. The public reads were quality trimmed at Q25 with fastp and then assembled into clones with MiXCR by TCRdb, keeping productive beta chains. CDR3 protein duplicates are merged, each entry listing the most common genes and DNA. None of the V and J calls come from the authors' own analysis; TCRdb made them. The table for this sample lists about 80,000 distinct CDR3 sequences; 14% of them were counted only once. Together, the top ten hold 4.6% of the sample.

Here the sequenced sample was whole blood, taken in connection with sensitization to the hapten diphenylcyclopropenone (DPC). The V and J segments used are TRBV7-2 and TRBJ2-7; the D segment cannot be called with confidence. The clonotype originates from a woman in her forties or fifties with alopecia areata. Some clones in this sample may be carry-over from other donors' samples. The nucleotide sequence reads as follows: TGTGCCAGCAGCCCAAGGCCAGCTACCTACGAGCAGTACTTC. Its protein product is CASSPRPATYEQYF.